This T cell receptor beta chain was observed in a study of T cells in Graves' hyperthyroidism and ophthalmopathy. The V gene's germline CDR1 is KGHDR and CDR2 SFDVKD. The CDR3 spans 16 residues. V shed 0 bases and J shed 1 base, with 8 bases lying between them. Amplification of TCR beta CDR3 regions used RNA as the template. The HTBI set primed first-round TCR CDR3 RT-PCR. From the multiplex PCR reads, TCRdb called clonotypes with MiXCR, one entry per CDR3 protein. This sample has fewer than 450,000 distinct CDR3 sequences; 15% to 20% occur once, and the top ten carry more than 30%. The chain combines TRBV24-1 with TRBJ2-2; D gene unclear. Material for sequencing was blood. This TCR was sampled from a woman aged 30 to 39 with Graves' hyperthyroidism that later progressed to Graves' ophthalmopathy. The CDR3 sequence is CATSDLWTENTGELFF. The CDR3 bases are TGTGCCACCAGTGATTTGTGGACCGAGAACACCGGGGAGCTGTTTTTT.